A single sample gave rise to the 15 T cell receptor beta chains below, sequenced in a study of T cell responses to AZD1222 COVID-19 vaccine. Only in-frame clones appear in the TCRdb table, and some are missing; sequencing was by immunoSEQ multiplex PCR. The profile covers 150,000 or so clones, with 91% appearing a single time and about 3.8% taken by the ten largest. The sample was peripheral blood, taken 28 days after the second AZD1222 dose. The receptors here all came from an adult who received the AZD1222 COVID-19 vaccine.

This clone was found once. This sequence joins TRBV5-6 and TRBJ1-4; a possible D gene is TRBD1 (5 bases). The CDR3 spans 14 residues. V was pared by 0 bases and J by 7 bases, with 10 bases between. The germline CDR1 and CDR2 sequences are SGHDT and YYEEEE. CDR3 residues: CASSLEDGTEKLFF. CDR3 bases: TGTGCCAGCAGCTTGGAGGACGGGACTGAAAAACTGTTTTTT.

This clone is a singleton in its sample. The genes are TRBV6-2 or TRBV6-3 and TRBJ2-1; 11 bases are a match to TRBD2. The CDR3 runs to 17 residues. In germline, CDR1 is MNHEY, CDR2 SVGEGT. J was trimmed by 0 bases and V by 5 bases; bases with no gene match: 6. Here the CDR3 DNA reads TGTGCCAGCAGTACGAATAGCGGGAGGGCCTCCTACAATGAGCAGTTCTTC. Translating it yields CASSTNSGRASYNEQFF.

There are a few counts of this clone. V is TRBV4-3 and J is TRBJ2-1, with D uncertain. Between the trimmed V and J ends, which lost 0 bases and 4 bases, there was a span of 10 bases. Germline CDR1 and CDR2: LGHNA and YSLEER. This CDR3 region has 15 residues. This chain's CDR3 is CASSQDWTDYNEQFF. In DNA, the CDR3 is TGCGCCAGCAGCCAAGATTGGACGGATTACAATGAGCAGTTCTTC.

The chain couples TRBV18 to TRBJ2-3; D gene unclear. Trimming cost V 6 bases and J 0 bases, with 7 bases left between them. Germline CDR1 and CDR2: KGHSH and LQKENI. The CDR3 spans 13 residues. CDR3 amino acids: CASSYSSTDTQYF. CDR3 bases: TGTGCCAGCTCGTATAGTAGCACAGATACGCAGTATTTT.

This clone was recorded once. J is TRBJ1-2 and V is TRBV19, with 8 bases that match TRBD1. V trimming: 6 bases; J trimming: 5 bases; junction bases outside the gene matches: 8. This CDR3 is built from 14 residues. Germline V gene lookup returns CDR1 LNHDA and CDR2 SQIVND (reference sequence). The CDR3 nucleotides are TGTGCCAGTAGAGGACAGGGAGGGGTTTATGGCTACACCTTC. It yields the protein CASRGQGGVYGYTF.

This chain uses TRBV12-5 with TRBJ1-5; 7 nucleotides line up with TRBD1. V lost 1 base to trimming and J lost 4 bases; unmatched junction nucleotides: 4. The germline gives CDR1 LGHNT, CDR2 FRNRAP. The CDR3 is made up of 15 amino acids. This CDR3 is CASGLGTGWNQPQHF. For the CDR3, the DNA is TGTGCTAGTGGTTTGGGGACAGGATGGAATCAGCCCCAGCATTTT.

With regard to this clone: A junction end diverges from the germline sequence, so it may reflect a read error. The chain has TRBV18 and TRBJ1-4; 8 nucleotides agree with TRBD1. The CDR3 is 15 residues long. Germline V gene lookup returns CDR1 KGHSH and CDR2 LQKENI. The CDR3 region is CASSPQGVVFEKLFF. For the CDR3, the DNA is TGTGCCAGCTCCCCACAGGGGGTGGTGTTCGAAAAACTGTTTTTT.

This clone was picked up one time. This chain connects TRBV7-2 to TRBJ1-2; the match to TRBD1 covers 8 bases. The CDR3 has 17 residues. Per germline, CDR1 SGHTA and CDR2 FQGNSA. V trimming: 1 base; J trimming: 4 bases; junction bases outside the gene matches: 11. Here the CDR3 reads CASSLGPQGAMVYGYTF. Written as DNA, the CDR3 is TGTGCCAGCAGCTTAGGCCCCCAGGGGGCGATGGTCTATGGCTACACCTTC. Combining the CDR3 with reference TRBV7-2 and TRBJ1-2 gives the whole variable domain GAGVSQSPSNKVTEKGKDVELRCDPISGHTALYWYRQSLGQGLEFLIYFQGNSAPDKSGLPSDRFSAERTGGSVSTLTIQRTQQEDSAVYLCASSLGPQGAMVYGYTFGSGTRLTVV.

This chain joins TRBV27 and TRBJ2-5; 13 bases are shared with TRBD2. From germline, CDR1 is MNHEY and CDR2 SMNVEV (reference sequence). CDR3 length: 17 amino acids. J gave up 2 bases and V 3 bases, and 6 bases lay outside the gene matches. The CDR3 region has the DNA TGTGCCAGCAGTTTCGTGGGACTAGCGGGGAATCAAGAGACCCAGTACTTC. Amino acid sequence: CASSFVGLAGNQETQYF.

The chain recombines TRBV29-1 with TRBJ2-7, with D perhaps TRBD1 (5 bases). In germline, CDR1 is SQVTM, CDR2 ANQGSEA. Between the trimmed V and J ends, which lost 5 bases and 0 bases, there was a span of 11 bases. The CDR3 totals 13 residues. The CDR3 spells CSVTRQSSYEQYF. The CDR3 nucleotides read TGCAGCGTTACCCGACAGAGCTCCTACGAGCAGTACTTC.

This chain joins TRBV5-8 and TRBJ2-7, with TRBD2 as a possible D gene (5 bases). The CDR3 length is 14 residues. With 4 bases removed from V and 5 bases from J, the gap between germline ends came to 16 bases. Germline lookup yields CDR1 SGHTS and CDR2 YDEGEE. CDR3 loop: CASSAMRAVDEQYF. CDR3 nucleotide sequence: TGTGCCAGCAGCGCAATGAGGGCCGTCGACGAGCAGTACTTC.

This clone appeared a single time. This chain uses TRBV2 with TRBJ1-5; D not resolved. Trimming took off 4 bases at V and 0 bases at J, with 13 bases between the two ends. Germline lookup yields CDR1 SNHLY and CDR2 FYNNEI. The CDR3 is made up of 16 amino acids. This CDR3 is CASSVNVVHSNQPQHF. The CDR3 nucleotides are TGTGCCAGCAGTGTAAATGTGGTCCATAGCAATCAGCCCCAGCATTTT.

CDR3 sequence reads: CSVEARGIGTEAFF. CDR3 DNA: TGCAGCGTTGAAGCGCGGGGGATCGGCACTGAAGCTTTCTTT. The rearrangement links TRBV29-1 to TRBJ1-1; the D gene is possibly TRBD1 (5 bases). The CDR3 has 14 residues. CDR1 SQVTM and CDR2 ANQGSEA come from the germline V gene. V was trimmed by 1 base and J by 4 bases, leaving 13 bases between them.

This clone was counted between two and nine times. This chain links TRBV15 with TRBJ1-2, with unresolved D. With 0 bases removed from V and 5 bases from J, the gap between germline ends came to 13 bases. Germline lookup yields CDR1 LNHNV and CDR2 YYDKDF (reference sequence). The CDR3 is 15 residues long. CDR3 DNA sequence: TGTGCCACCAGCAGAGATCTGGACGTCGGATATGGCTACACCTTC. This encodes CATSRDLDVGYGYTF. The whole variable domain, remainder taken from reference TRBV15 and TRBJ1-2, is DAMVIQNPRYQVTQFGKPVTLSCSQTLNHNVMYWYQQKSSQAPKLLFHYYDKDFNNEADTPDNFQSRRPNTSFCFLDIRSPGLGDTAMYLCATSRDLDVGYGYTFGSGTRLTVV.

The chain has TRBV28 and TRBJ1-5, with 8 bases aligning to TRBD1. The length of the CDR3 is 12 residues. CDR1 is MDHEN and CDR2 is SYDVKM in the germline V gene. J lost 7 bases, V lost 8 bases, and 4 bases had no gene match. The CDR3 sequence is CASVDRAQPQHF. The CDR3 DNA follows: TGTGCCAGCGTGGACAGGGCCCAGCCCCAGCATTTT.